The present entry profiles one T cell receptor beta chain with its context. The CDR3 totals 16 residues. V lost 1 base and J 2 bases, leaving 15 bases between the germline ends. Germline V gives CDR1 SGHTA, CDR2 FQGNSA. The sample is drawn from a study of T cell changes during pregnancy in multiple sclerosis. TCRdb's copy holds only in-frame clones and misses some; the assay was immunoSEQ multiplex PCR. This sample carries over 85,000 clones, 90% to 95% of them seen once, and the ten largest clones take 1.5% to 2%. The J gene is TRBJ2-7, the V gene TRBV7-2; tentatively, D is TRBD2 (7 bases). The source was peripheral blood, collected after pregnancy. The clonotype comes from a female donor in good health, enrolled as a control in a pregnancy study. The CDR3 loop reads CASSLGRGRPAYEQYF. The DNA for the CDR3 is TGTGCCAGCAGCTTAGGGCGGGGGCGGCCCGCCTACGAGCAGTACTTC. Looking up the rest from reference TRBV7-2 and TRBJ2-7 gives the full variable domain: GAGVSQSPSNKVTEKGKDVELRCDPISGHTALYWYRQSLGQGLEFLIYFQGNSAPDKSGLPSDRFSAERTGGSVSTLTIQRTQQEDSAVYLCASSLGRGRPAYEQYFGPGTRLTVT.